The rows below give T cell receptor beta chains drawn from one sample of a study of blood T cell repertoires in COVID-19. Only in-frame clones appear in the TCRdb table, and some are missing; sequencing was by immunoSEQ multiplex PCR. The sample records 200,000 to 250,000 clones, 65% to 85% being singletons. The source material was peripheral blood. The source of these receptors is a human donor in a cohort sampled during active COVID-19. CDR3s include the opening cysteine and the closing phenylalanine or tryptophan.

J gene | V gene | CDR3 protein
TRBJ2-5 | TRBV30 | CAWFRRGVETQYF
TRBJ2-3 | TRBV28 | CASSLRGGYTDTQYF
TRBJ2-1 | TRBV28 | CASSTLAALPNEQFF
TRBJ2-3 | TRBV9 | CASSLRLAGGPRADTQYF
TRBJ2-7 | TRBV28 | CASSLSGVYEQYF
TRBJ2-7 | TRBV27 | CASSFVRGRGEQYF
TRBJ2-6 | TRBV3-1/TRBV3-2 | CASSHQTGEILTGANVLTF
TRBJ1-2 | TRBV2 | CASLLRTGPSYGYTF
TRBJ2-2 | TRBV7-7 | CASSPRLAGTGELFF
TRBJ2-7 | TRBV28 | CASSPSGRGHEQYF
TRBJ2-3 | TRBV24-1 | CATSGGGQRDTQYF
TRBJ2-3 | TRBV30 | CAWSSGGAPPTQYF
TRBJ1-4 | TRBV5-1 | CASSLDRATNEKLFF
TRBJ2-5 | TRBV29-1 | CSVPSRDREETQYF
TRBJ1-4 | TRBV9 | CASSQGGTNEKLFF
TRBJ1-1 | TRBV19 | CASKETAVTEAFF
TRBJ2-5 | TRBV3-1/TRBV3-2 | CASSQDLRSGAGGTQYF
TRBJ1-1 | TRBV10-2 | CASISGSHTEAFF
TRBJ2-4 | TRBV4-1 | CASSPGIQRGLAKNIQYF
TRBJ2-3 | TRBV7-2 | CASSLGTSGGAEGLYF
TRBJ2-1 | TRBV4-1 | CASSQGGLAAHNEQFF
TRBJ1-1 | TRBV11-2 | CASSSRGGPFF
TRBJ1-3 | TRBV28 | CASSLEFPDSSGNTIYF
TRBJ2-7 | TRBV5-1 | CASSLAAAGVSEQYF
TRBJ2-5 | TRBV6-5 | CASKIGPDFQETQYF
TRBJ1-6 | TRBV6-5 | CASSSTGGHNSPLHF
TRBJ2-3 | TRBV5-1 | CASSLDTGGTDTQYF
TRBJ2-1 | TRBV5-6 | CASSLLKNSGTPNEQFF
TRBJ2-1 | TRBV6-5 | CASSRQGNSYNEQFF
TRBJ2-7 | TRBV18 | CASSPPAGGASYEQYF
TRBJ2-2 | TRBV10-3 | CAISETSGRNGELFF
TRBJ2-7 | TRBV12-3/TRBV12-4 | CASSLVTGGVQYF
TRBJ2-1 | TRBV7-7 | CASSLGQHNEQFF
TRBJ1-1 | TRBV5-1 | CASSIQPGGEAFF
TRBJ1-2 | TRBV27 | CASSLSGGFGYGYTF
TRBJ2-4 | TRBV3-1/TRBV3-2 | CASSHIQGGKNIQYF
TRBJ2-3 | TRBV3-1/TRBV3-2 | CASSQTSGSTDTQYF
TRBJ2-5 | TRBV5-4 | CASSPPFGREQETQYF
TRBJ1-1 | TRBV29-1 | CSVAGSSTEAFF
TRBJ2-3 | TRBV5-8 | CASSLVRSGYTDTQYF